This T cell receptor beta chain was sequenced for a study of blood T cells in healthy people across ages (dated by TCRdb to about 2015). About the full investigation: In model experiments, roughly one uniquely barcoded TCR beta cDNA molecule per two T cells was captured by template switching. Age-related changes in TCR beta repertoire diversity were measured in the study by deep sequencing normalized with unique cDNA molecular identifiers. Donors were grouped into four age groups: young (average roughly 15 years), middle-aged (39), aged (about 60) and long-lived (about 89). To avoid experimental bias, donors of different ages were distributed randomly across sequencing lanes. Two additional independent replicas of 1 million unique cDNA reads from the same blood draw were analyzed for two donors (one aged 18 to 30 and one aged 80 or older). Beyond this particular receptor, the publication reports: Conclusive comparison of naive and antigen-experienced compartments was prevented by the profiling of bulk unsorted PBMCs. Because donor CMV infection status was unknown, age-related changes in expanded clonotypes were potentially confounded. Observed TCR beta diversity per million T cells fell roughly linearly with age, and a significant reduction was already apparent by age roughly 40. There was a strong correlation between observed TCR beta diversity and the percentage of naive T cells measured by flow cytometry. Compared with the aged group, the long-lived group had more naive CD4+ T cells, fewer expanded clones and increased TCR diversity, a pattern suggesting age selection. Estimates of total diversity from one million sequenced T cells were regarded as lower bounds and underestimates.

On this clonotype: The antigen it binds to is not known. At one end the junction does not follow the germline gene, possibly because of a read error.

For CDR1 and CDR2, the germline V gene lists LGHNA and YNFKEQ. The CDR3, cysteine through phenylalanine, is 16 amino acids long. The CDR3 DNA has 48 bases and is translated from base 1. The library was obtained by 5' RACE. Sequenced using an Illumina HiSeq 2500. A second 7 to 11 cycle PCR used a sample-barcoded 5' primer and a J-beta primer mix. A template-switch 5' adaptor carrying 12 random nucleotides introduced a unique molecular identifier onto each TCR beta cDNA molecule. Each sample yielded at least 3 million CDR3-containing paired-end reads. First-strand cDNA synthesis was performed from all RNA using the Mint cDNA synthesis kit, with priming by a TRBC-specific oligonucleotide. Following uracil-DNA glycosylase treatment, all cDNA underwent a first 18-cycle PCR with the universal primers M1SS and BC2_uni_R. In the source study's methods: Normalization of each sample was performed by random selection of 1 million high-quality reads, each carrying a distinct molecular identifier. Reads with shared molecular identifiers were discarded instead of being binned into consensus sequences. MiTCR, run with a Q25 quality threshold and the strictest error-elimination algorithm, handled CDR3 identification, clonotype clustering and error correction. A nonparametric unseen species model with Euler transformation was used to estimate a lower bound on total TCR beta diversity. In-frame beta chains were kept once TCRdb had trimmed the public reads at Q25 with fastp and called clones with MiXCR. CDR3 protein sequences are deduplicated, and each keeps its most common genes and DNA. It is TCRdb's table, rather than the study itself, that gives the V and J calls and clone size. The sample records over 1,200,000 distinct CDR3 sequences, almost 60% of which are singletons. The ten largest clonotypes hold 6.5% to 8.5% of the sample.

Donors were 35 to 40 systemically healthy Caucasian individuals from Russia aged about 6 to 100 years. Roughly 9 milliliters of peripheral blood were drawn from each donor into EDTA-treated Vacutainer tubes. PBMCs were isolated by Ficoll-Paque density-gradient centrifugation, with at least 7 million obtained per sample. Total RNA was extracted from PBMCs with Trizol reagent, with at least 6 micrograms obtained per sample. For every donor, an aliquot of PBMCs went through flow cytometry to measure the percentages of naive CD45RAhigh/CD27high T cells. The chain uses TRBV4-2 and TRBJ1-3, with 8 bases in between that match TRBD1. The sample was blood. The sequence was collected from a man aged 18 to 29 in good health. The CDR3 in this case is CAGSQVRGPTGNTIYF. In nucleotide form, the sequence is TGTGCCGGCAGCCAAGTCAGGGGGCCGACCGGAAACACCATATATTTT.